This record covers a single T cell receptor (beta chain). The antigen remains unidentified. The data derive from a study of beta chain features in type 1 diabetes. Purity (above 98%) was reached by all sorted populations. The sequenced template was cDNA made from the entire isolated RNA. Data came from immunoSEQ multiplex PCR; TCRdb stores just in-frame clones and leaves some out. Among hundreds of thousands of clones, under 15% were seen once, and the ten largest hold approximately 0.022%. CDR3 length: 14 amino acids. The germline CDR1 and CDR2 sequences are SGHRS and YFSETQ. The V gene lost 5 bases and the J gene lost 1 base, with 9 bases spanning the gap. Study-wide results and limits: Shorter TCRB CDR3s, moderately but significantly so, were found in Type 1 diabetes patients in all four CD4+ subsets. For patients and controls alike, PCR might favor shorter templates to the same degree. For TCRB rearrangement, an influence of HLA type remained unresolved here. The similarity of naive, central memory and Treg TCRB repertoires appeared greater among patients than among healthy donors.

The J gene is TRBJ2-2, the V gene TRBV5-1, with D possibly being TRBD1 (6 bases). Input material: naive CD4+ T cells from blood. This TCR came from a man between 18 and 29 years old with type 1 diabetes. The CDR3 region is CASSSTGNTGELFF. The CDR3 DNA sequence: TGCGCCAGCAGTTCGACAGGGAACACCGGGGAGCTGTTTTTT.